Listed here are 25 T cell receptor beta chains from one sample, sequenced in a study of blood T cell repertoires in COVID-19. The table came from immunoSEQ multiplex PCR; TCRdb's copy has only in-frame clones and leaves some out. The sample consists of 54,000 or so clones, approximately 83% of them appearing once. Sequences were obtained from peripheral blood. The receptors originated from a man aged 80 or over with COVID-19, enrolled during active disease.

This chain uses TRBV4-3 with TRBJ2-7; weak D call: TRBD2 (6 bases). Trimming took off 3 bases at V and 3 bases at J, with 30 bases between the two ends. This CDR3 contains 20 residues. Germline values: CDR1 LGHNA, CDR2 YSLEER. The CDR3 here is CASSQRARVGNRDSFYEQYF. DNA of the CDR3: TGCGCCAGCAGCCAGAGGGCCAGGGTAGGAAACCGGGACTCCTTCTACGAGCAGTACTTC.

This chain joins TRBV5-1 and TRBJ2-2, with TRBD1 as a possible D gene (5 bases). V was pared by 0 bases and J by 3 bases, with 9 bases between. This CDR3 comprises 15 residues. Germline V lookup: CDR1 SGHRS, CDR2 YFSETQ. The CDR3 sequence is CASSLGRADTGELFF. In nucleotides, the CDR3 is TGCGCCAGCAGCTTGGGCAGGGCGGACACCGGGGAGCTGTTTTTT.

The chain couples TRBV4-2 to TRBJ2-2, with D perhaps matching TRBD1 (6 bases). The germline gives CDR1 LGHNA, CDR2 YNFKEQ. The V and J ends lost 3 bases and 4 bases respectively, with 12 bases between them. The CDR3 has 15 residues. CDR3 residues: CASSHHTGITGELFF. The DNA of the CDR3 is TGTGCCAGCAGCCACCATACAGGGATCACCGGGGAGCTGTTTTTT.

In the case of this clone: Within the sample, other DNA sequences also encode this same CDR3. The chain has TRBV27 and TRBJ2-7, with TRBD2 matching 10 bases. CDR1 and CDR2 from the germline V gene are MNHEY and SMNVEV (reference sequence). This CDR3 is 14 amino acids long. Germline trimming cut 5 bases from V and 6 bases from J; bases unmatched to any gene: 7. The CDR3 DNA reads as TGTGCCAGCAGTCCGTTAGCGGGAGGCCGCGAGCAGTACGTC. The encoded protein is CASSPLAGGREQYV.

There are a few counts of this clone. The rearrangement links TRBV7-9 to TRBJ2-7, with a weak D call TRBD2 (5 bases). The germline V and J ends were trimmed by 2 bases and 4 bases, with 9 bases remaining between them. Germline values: CDR1 SEHNR, CDR2 FQNEAQ (reference sequence). This CDR3 has 13 amino acids. The CDR3 reads CASSLRPGYEQYV. CDR3 nucleotide sequence: TGTGCCAGCAGCTTACGCCCGGGATACGAGCAGTACGTC.

The V call is TRBV9, the J call TRBJ2-1, with 10 positions matching TRBD1. This CDR3 comprises 15 residues. The J segment lost 7 bases and the V segment lost 0 bases, leaving 4 bases of the junction unmatched. Germline V gene sequence: CDR1 SGDLS, CDR2 YYNGEE. The CDR3 reads CASSVGTGGRNEQFF. The CDR3 DNA reads as TGTGCCAGCAGCGTAGGGACAGGGGGGAGGAATGAGCAGTTCTTC.

The chain links TRBV7-2 to TRBJ2-1, with 7 positions matching TRBD2. Germline CDR1 and CDR2: SGHTA and FQGNSA. There are 15 residues in the CDR3. V trimming: 5 bases; J trimming: 8 bases; junction bases outside the gene matches: 12. CDR3 coding DNA: TGTGCCAGCAGCGGGAGGGGCGGGGGTATCTATGAGCAGTTCTTC. Its translation: CASSGRGGGIYEQFF.

The chain's CDR3 is CASSRGLAGVEDTQYF. CDR3 in DNA: TGTGCCAGCAGCCGGGGACTAGCGGGGGTTGAAGATACGCAGTATTTT. The V gene is TRBV9, the J gene TRBJ2-3; 14 bases are shared with TRBD2. From germline, CDR1 is SGDLS and CDR2 YYNGEE. J gave up 5 bases and V 4 bases, and 6 bases lay outside the gene matches. CDR3 size: 16 residues. The full variable domain, its missing parts supplied by reference TRBV9 and TRBJ2-3, is DSGVTQTPKHLITATGQRVTLRCSPRSGDLSVYWYQQSLDQGLQFLIQYYNGEERAKGNILERFSAQQFPDLHSELNLSSLELGDSALYFCASSRGLAGVEDTQYFGPGTRLTVL.

There are a few counts of this clone. This sequence joins TRBV7-9 and TRBJ1-1; TRBD1 agrees at 7 bases. CDR1 is SEHNR and CDR2 is FQNEAQ in the germline V gene (reference sequence). The CDR3 runs to 17 residues. V lost 4 bases and J lost 4; bases outside the gene matches: 15. The CDR3 here is CASSSVTGAGMGTEAFF. Here the CDR3 DNA reads TGTGCCAGCAGCTCCGTAACAGGGGCCGGGATGGGCACTGAAGCTTTCTTT.

The rearrangement links TRBV7-8 to TRBJ2-7; 10 bases line up with TRBD1. After removal of 3 bases from V and 5 bases from J, the junction contained 13 bases not matched to a gene. This CDR3 is 17 amino acids long. CDR1 SGHVS and CDR2 FQNEAQ come from the germline V gene. CDR3 sequence reads: CASSLRRWGQGRHEQYF. As DNA, the CDR3 is TGTGCCAGCAGCTTGAGAAGATGGGGACAGGGGAGGCACGAGCAGTACTTC. The full variable domain, in which reference TRBV7-8 and TRBJ2-7 provide the parts outside the CDR3, is GAGVSQSPRYKVAKRGQDVALRCDPISGHVSLFWYQQALGQGPEFLTYFQNEAQLDKSGLPSDRFFAERPEGSVSTLKIQRTQQEDSAVYLCASSLRRWGQGRHEQYFGPGTRLTVT.

The genes are TRBV10-3 and TRBJ1-4, with D perhaps matching TRBD1 (5 bases). Trimming shortened V by 11 bases and J by 7 bases, and 17 bases separated the two germline ends. Germline assignment: CDR1 ENHRY and CDR2 SYGVKD. There are 13 residues in the CDR3. CDR3 amino acids: CASALLGGEKLFF. In nucleotides, the CDR3 is TGTGCCTCCGCCCTGTTGGGGGGTGAAAAACTGTTTTTT.

This chain connects TRBV5-1 to TRBJ2-1, with 9 bases fitting TRBD2. There are 17 residues in the CDR3. The V gene's germline CDR1 is SGHRS and CDR2 YFSETQ. The V gene end was trimmed by 0 bases and the J gene end by 7 bases; junction bases not matched to a gene: 11. CDR3 region: CASSLVISGGGGNEQFF. Written as DNA, the CDR3 is TGCGCCAGCAGCTTGGTCATCTCTGGCGGGGGGGGGAATGAGCAGTTCTTC.

This clone was observed a single time. The rearrangement joins TRBV25-1 to TRBJ2-3, with 7 bases matching TRBD1. V was pared by 4 bases and J by 0 bases, with 7 bases of the junction left unmatched. Germline V gene lookup returns CDR1 MGHDK and CDR2 SYGVNS. The CDR3 loop spans 16 amino acids. The CDR3 DNA sequence: TGTGCCAGCAGTGGACTCCCGGGACAGAGCACAGATACGCAGTATTTT. This sequence encodes CASSGLPGQSTDTQYF.

This clone was counted between two and nine times. This chain connects TRBV15 to TRBJ2-1; 11 positions agree with TRBD1. The CDR3 has 15 amino acids. Germline lookup yields CDR1 LNHNV and CDR2 YYDKDF (reference sequence). The J segment lost 4 bases and the V segment lost 6 bases, leaving 5 bases of the junction unmatched. The DNA for the CDR3 is TGTGCCACCAGTCGGGACAGGGGGAGTTACAATGAGCAGTTCTTC. This sequence encodes CATSRDRGSYNEQFF.

Only one count was recorded for this clone. The chain joins TRBV30 to TRBJ1-2; a weak D match, TRBD1 (5 bases). CDR1 and CDR2 from the germline V gene are GTSNPN and SVGIG (reference sequence). The V and J ends lost 3 bases and 7 bases respectively, with 21 bases between them. CDR3 length: 15 amino acids. The CDR3 nucleotides are TGTGCCTGGAGGCGAAAAGGGATATATAGGGGTGGCTACACCTTC. It specifies CAWRRKGIYRGGYTF.

The chain combines TRBV11-3 with TRBJ2-2; TRBD2 aligns across 8 bases. Germline CDR1 is SGHNT and CDR2 is YENEEA. The junction had 3 bases not matched to a gene; V was cut back by 3 bases and J by 3 bases. The CDR3 contains 15 residues. The CDR3 region is CASSLASGYTGELFF. In DNA form, the CDR3 reads TGTGCCAGCAGCTTGGCTAGCGGGTACACCGGGGAGCTGTTTTTT.

The chain carries TRBV29-1 and TRBJ2-1, with TRBD2 as a possible D gene (7 bases). This CDR3 comprises 13 residues. V lost 2 bases and J 10 bases, leaving 15 bases between the germline ends. Germline V gives CDR1 SQVTM, CDR2 ANQGSEA. The CDR3 reads CSVERGGPREQFF. CDR3 nucleotide sequence: TGCAGCGTTGAAAGGGGGGGGCCAAGGGAGCAGTTCTTC.

The rearrangement uses TRBV14 and TRBJ2-1; 9 bases fit TRBD2. The CDR3 is 15 residues long. V lost 0 bases, J lost 12 bases, and 9 bases stayed unmatched. CDR1 SGHDN and CDR2 FVKESK come from the germline V gene. The CDR3 DNA is TGTGCCAGCAGCCAAGAAAGCCTAGCGGGATCAGGGCAGTTCTTC. Translation gives CASSQESLAGSGQFF.

The rearrangement uses TRBV27 and TRBJ2-2; D is ambiguous. The CDR3 spans 15 residues. Germline assignment: CDR1 MNHEY and CDR2 SMNVEV (reference sequence). Trimming pared 3 bases from V and 6 bases from J, leaving 14 bases between. CDR3 coding DNA: TGTGCCAGCAGTTTCAGGCTACCCGGCCCCGGGGAGCTGTTTTTT. It specifies CASSFRLPGPGELFF.

The chain combines TRBV4-3 with TRBJ1-2; 8 positions agree with TRBD1. The ends lost 6 bases at V and 7 bases at J; junction bases unmatched: 7. CDR3 length equals 13 residues. CDR1 LGHNA and CDR2 YSLEER come from the germline V gene. CDR3 amino acids: CASSRTGSSGYTF. The CDR3 DNA reads TGCGCCAGCAGTAGGACAGGGAGTAGTGGCTACACCTTC.

The chain carries TRBV3-1 (or the pseudogene TRBV3-2) and TRBJ2-5; no definite D call. The CDR3 is 13 residues long. V lost 2 bases to trimming and J lost 2 bases, with 6 bases between them. Germline assignment: CDR1 LGHDT and CDR2 YNNKEL (reference sequence). CDR3 residues: CASSQNRQETQYF. Written as DNA, the CDR3 is TGTGCCAGCAGCCAAAACAGACAAGAGACCCAGTACTTC.

This chain joins TRBV12-3 or TRBV12-4 and TRBJ1-2; no definite D call. The CDR3 contains 13 residues. Trimming shortened V by 5 bases and J by 2 bases, and 9 bases separated the two germline ends. CDR3 coding DNA: TGTGCCAGCAGTCCCCGGGGAAACTATGGCTACACCTTC. Its translation is CASSPRGNYGYTF.

This clone was recorded a few times. The chain is built from TRBV11-3 and TRBJ2-3, with D possibly TRBD2 on 5 matching bases. V was shortened by 3 bases and J by 0 bases, with 7 bases between the two germline ends. The CDR3 sequence is 14 residues long. Looked up from germline, CDR1 is SGHNT and CDR2 is YENEEA. CDR3 loop: CASSLGGSTDTQYF. CDR3 nucleotide sequence: TGTGCCAGCAGCTTGGGCGGGAGCACAGATACGCAGTATTTT.

The V gene is TRBV4-2, the J gene TRBJ2-3, with D perhaps TRBD2 (6 bases). This CDR3 comprises 15 residues. Germline-derived CDR1 and CDR2 are LGHNA and YNFKEQ. Trimming pared 4 bases from V and 4 bases from J, leaving 15 bases between. The CDR3 sequence is CASSRRRSGADTQYF. The DNA of the CDR3 is TGTGCCAGCAGCCGTCGGAGGTCGGGGGCAGATACGCAGTATTTT.

The chain is built from TRBV11-1 and TRBJ1-2, with a tentative D call TRBD1 (6 bases). V was cut by 5 bases and J by 6 bases, with 10 bases left in between. This CDR3 contains 12 residues. CDR1 is SGHAT and CDR2 is FQDESV in the germline V gene (reference sequence). The CDR3 region has the DNA TGTGCCAGCAGCACTAGACAGGATGGCTACACCTTC. It codes for CASSTRQDGYTF.